The next 15 T cell receptor beta chains were all read from a single sample in a study of T cells in women clearing cervical HPV infection. Clones were sequenced by immunoSEQ multiplex PCR, and TCRdb holds only the in-frame ones, with some missing. The repertoire table contains some 40,000 clones. The sample taken for sequencing was blood buffy coat. These receptors all come from a woman aged 18-70 years with a cervical HPV16 infection that either progressed to CIN3+ or cleared (not recorded which).

Partial CDR3 DNA: TGTGCCACTCGGGACAGGGGGCGTTCTGGGGCCAACGTC. This gives the protein CATRDRGRSGANV. In full, the CDR3 reads CATRDRGRSGANVLTF. The V gene is TRBV19, the J gene TRBJ2-6; TRBD1 aligns across 12 bases. The read terminates 3 residues before the CDR3 end, so the remaining end is supplied by the germline J gene. J lost 1 base, V lost 10 bases, and 5 bases had no gene match. Germline loops: CDR1 LNHDA, CDR2 SQIVND (reference sequence). CDR3 length: 16 residues.

With respect to this clone: The sequence runs out 3 residues before the end of the CDR3; the remainder is reconstructed from the germline J gene. V is TRBV7-6 and J is TRBJ1-4; D perhaps matches TRBD1 (6 bases). Trimming removed 5 bases from V and 4 bases from J, with 20 bases in between. This CDR3 spans 17 amino acids. Germline CDR1 reads SGHVS; CDR2 reads FNYEAQ. Partial CDR3 DNA: TGTGCCAGCAGCGGCCTTCTAAAGACAGGTTTTAATGAAAAA. Translation: CASSGLLKTGFNEK. Given in full, the CDR3 is CASSGLLKTGFNEKLFF.

Remarks on this clone: The read falls 3 residues short of the CDR3 end, and the missing part is taken from the germline J gene. The chain links TRBV19 to TRBJ2-5, with D perhaps matching TRBD1 (7 bases). CDR3 length: 14 residues. Germline V gene sequence: CDR1 LNHDA, CDR2 SQIVND (reference sequence). V was clipped by 5 bases and J by 6 bases, with 16 bases between them. The chain's CDR3 is CASSAGQSGKTQYF. The sequenced part of the CDR3 DNA is TGTGCCAGTAGTGCGGGACAGAGCGGAAAGACC.

As for this clone: The read halts 3 residues ahead of the CDR3 end, with the missing end drawn from the germline J gene. The rearrangement joins TRBV4-2 to TRBJ1-1, with TRBD1 as a possible D gene (5 bases). The CDR3 has 16 amino acids. V was cut by 0 bases and J by 2 bases, with 13 bases left in between. CDR1 and CDR2 (germline): LGHNA, YNFKEQ. The CDR3 reads CASSQDIRTSNTEAFF. The CDR3 bases that were read are TGTGCCAGCAGCCAAGATATCCGGACAAGCAACACTGAA.

A word on this clone: The read ends 3 residues shy of where the CDR3 ends; the end is completed using the germline J gene. The gene calls are TRBV19 and TRBJ2-1, with 8 positions matching TRBD2. Germline V gene sequence: CDR1 LNHDA, CDR2 SQIVND (reference sequence). The V segment lost 5 bases and the J segment 5 bases; nucleotides outside the gene matches: 8. The CDR3 contains 15 residues. The sequenced CDR3 bases are TGTGCCAGTAGTCCCGTACTAGCGGTGAACAATGAG. Its translation is CASSPVLAVNNE. The whole CDR3 region reads CASSPVLAVNNEQFF. Using reference TRBV19 and TRBJ2-1 for the parts outside the CDR3, the full variable domain is DGGITQSPKYLFRKEGQNVTLSCEQNLNHDAMYWYRQDPGQGLRLIYYSQIVNDFQKGDIAEGYSVSREKKESFPLTVTSAQKNPTAFYLCASSPVLAVNNEQFFGPGTRLTVL.

Incomplete CDR3 DNA: TGTGCCTGGAGGAAGGGCGGC. This encodes CAWRKGG. The full-length CDR3 reads as CAWRKGGYTF. The gene calls are TRBV30 and TRBJ1-2; D is unresolved. The read is 3 residues too short to cover the CDR3 end, so that end is filled in from the germline J gene. Germline loops: CDR1 GTSNPN, CDR2 SVGIG (reference sequence). The CDR3 length is 10 residues.

Of note for this clone: The CDR3 end is not reached by the read, which stops 3 residues before it; the germline J gene fills it in. The chain employs TRBV7-9 and TRBJ2-1, with TRBD2 identical over 8 bases. This CDR3 has 13 residues. Trimming cost V 11 bases and J 3 bases; bases outside gene matches: 6. CDR1 is SEHNR and CDR2 is FQNEAQ in the germline V gene (reference sequence). The DNA read from the CDR3 is TGTGCCGCTAGCGGGCCTAGCTACAATGAG. Translation gives CAASGPSYNE. The entire CDR3 protein is CAASGPSYNEQFF.

Here the CDR3 reads CASRAGTSEAFF. The sequenced CDR3 bases are TGTGCCAGCAGGGCCGGGACATCTGAA. The chain combines TRBV6-2 or TRBV6-3 with TRBJ1-1; tentative D call: TRBD1 (6 bases). The CDR3 end lies 3 residues beyond the end of the read and is filled in from the germline J gene. The CDR3 has 12 amino acids. The germline CDR1 and CDR2 sequences are MNHEY and SVGEGT. Deletions cut 6 bases from V and 6 bases from J, with 11 bases between.

About this clone itself: Read data end 3 residues before the CDR3 end; the end is taken from the germline J gene. This rearrangement joins TRBV20-1 to TRBJ2-3; 8 bases match TRBD2. CDR1 DFQATT and CDR2 SNEGSKA come from the germline V gene (reference sequence). This CDR3 comprises 14 residues. The sequenced part of the CDR3 DNA is TGCAGTGCTAGAGCAGCGGGAGCCGAAGAGACG. Protein: CSARAAGAEET. The CDR3, in full, reads CSARAAGAEETQYF.

On this clone: The sequence runs out 3 residues before the end of the CDR3; the remainder is reconstructed from the germline J gene. The V call is TRBV2, the J call TRBJ2-7, with D perhaps matching TRBD2 (7 bases). Germline V gene lookup returns CDR1 SNHLY and CDR2 FYNNEI. There are 14 residues in the CDR3. The germline V and J ends were trimmed by 3 bases and 4 bases, with 13 bases remaining between them. This CDR3 reads CASSEGGRRYEQYF. Incomplete CDR3 DNA: TGTGCCAGCAGTGAGGGGGGGCGCCGTTACGAG.

Note on this clone: Relative to the germline gene, one junction end is altered; a read error may explain this. The read falls 3 residues short of the CDR3 end, and the missing part is taken from the germline J gene. V usage is TRBV4-2 and J usage is TRBJ1-3; no definite D call. Germline CDR1 is LGHNA and CDR2 is YNFKEQ. The CDR3 is 16 amino acids. CDR3 amino acids: CASSQDEHYSGNTIYF. The covered CDR3 bases are TGCGCCAGCAGCCAAGATGAACACTACTCTGGAAACACC.

With respect to this clone: The read gets to within 3 residues of the CDR3 end, and the germline J gene fills in the rest. The V call is TRBV20-1, the J call TRBJ2-4; possible D gene TRBD2, 6 bases. The CDR3 sequence is 16 residues long. Per germline, CDR1 DFQATT and CDR2 SNEGSKA (reference sequence). The sequenced CDR3 bases are TGCAGTGCTAGAGATCTGGAGGGCAGCCCCGATCAGGGT. Translation: CSARDLEGSPDQG. The whole CDR3 region reads CSARDLEGSPDQGQYF.

A word on this clone: The CDR3 end lies 3 residues beyond the end of the read and is filled in from the germline J gene. This sequence joins TRBV2 and TRBJ1-5; the D gene is possibly TRBD1 (5 bases). This CDR3 is 16 amino acids long. Per the germline V gene, CDR1 is SNHLY and CDR2 is FYNNEI. V lost 2 bases, J lost 9 bases, and 20 bases lay in between. The CDR3 spells CASSENSAQGLWPQHF. Incomplete CDR3 DNA: TGTGCCAGCAGTGAAAATAGTGCGCAGGGACTGTGGCCC.

Concerning this clone itself: The missing CDR3 end, 3 residues past where the read stops, is filled in from the germline J gene. The chain recombines TRBV5-1 with TRBJ2-1, with D perhaps matching TRBD2 (5 bases). The CDR3 is 15 residues long. Germline V CDR1 and CDR2: SGHRS, YFSETQ. Trimming removed 4 bases from V and 2 bases from J, with 13 bases in between. The part of the CDR3 DNA that was read is TGCGCCAGCAGCCTTCGAGCGGACCCCTACAATGAG. As protein: CASSLRADPYNE. The CDR3, in full, reads CASSLRADPYNEQFF.

Partial CDR3 DNA: TGTGCCAGCAGCTTTAGGGGCAGGATGGAAGGT. Its protein product is CASSFRGRMEG. The full CDR3 is CASSFRGRMEGQYF. The V and J genes are TRBV7-8 and TRBJ2-4; D is perhaps TRBD1 (5 bases). Read sequence stops 3 residues before the CDR3 end, and the germline J gene provides the missing end. Germline CDR1 is SGHVS and CDR2 is FQNEAQ. The CDR3 has 14 amino acids.